The source of this T cell receptor (beta chain) is a study of cytomegalovirus exposure and HLA in healthy donors. Study context: Early released data had around 89 million unique TCRs, all coming from HLA-typed donors.

The PCR contained 60 Vbeta and 13 Jbeta primers. Libraries were prepared by immunoSEQ multiplex PCR; TCRdb keeps only in-frame clonotypes and omits some of them. This repertoire shows approximately 150,000 clones, roughly 87% found once; its top ten account for around 0.51%. This clone showed up just a few times. Losses at the gene ends were 0 bases for V and 0 bases for J; bases not matched to a gene: 2. Germline CDR1 LGHNA, CDR2 YNFKEQ. This CDR3 comprises 16 residues. The sample was PBMCs. The TCR comes from a woman between 40 and 55 years old in good health and CMV-seronegative. The chain uses TRBV4-2 and TRBJ2-1; 7 nucleotides line up with TRBD2. CDR3 sequence reads: CASSQDSSGSYNEQFF. CDR3 DNA: TGTGCCAGCAGCCAAGATTCTAGCGGCTCCTACAATGAGCAGTTCTTC.